These 17 T cell receptor beta chains originate from one sample sequenced in a study of lymphopenia after photon versus proton radiotherapy. Data came from immunoSEQ multiplex PCR; TCRdb stores just in-frame clones and leaves some out. The data hold 53,000 or so clones, with about four fifths observed a single time. Sample: peripheral blood, taken from a patient treated with photon-based radiotherapy. The receptors were sampled from a man aged 45-60 years with gastric cancer.

V usage is TRBV11-1 and J usage is TRBJ2-7; 10 nucleotides align to TRBD2. This CDR3 is 15 amino acids long. Germline CDR1 is SGHAT and CDR2 is FQDESV (reference sequence). V trimming: 5 bases; J trimming: 9 bases; junction bases outside the gene matches: 13. As DNA, the CDR3 is TGTGCCAGCAGCCTGCAGGGGACTAGCGTCTTAGCGCAGTACTTC. It translates to CASSLQGTSVLAQYF.

This clone was seen once. The chain joins TRBV7-9 to TRBJ2-1; 12 bases agree with TRBD2. CDR3 length equals 19 residues. The germline gives CDR1 SEHNR, CDR2 FQNEAQ (reference sequence). V lost 3 bases and J lost 7; bases outside the gene matches: 16. Written as DNA, the CDR3 is TGTGCCAGCAGCTTCGATTGGACTAGCGGGAAGAAGGCGTCAAATGAGCAGTTCTTC. This gives the protein CASSFDWTSGKKASNEQFF.

The rearrangement uses TRBV12-5 and TRBJ2-2, with D maybe TRBD1 (7 bases). Trimming took off 6 bases at V and 5 bases at J, with 13 bases between the two ends. This CDR3 is built from 14 residues. Germline-derived CDR1 and CDR2 are LGHNT and FRNRAP. The CDR3 reads CASGGGGKTGELFF. Here the CDR3 DNA reads TGTGCTAGTGGAGGAGGGGGCAAGACCGGGGAGCTGTTTTTT.

The rearrangement uses TRBV5-8 and TRBJ2-7; possibly TRBD1 for D (5 bases). Trimming stripped 0 bases from V and 2 bases from J, with 24 bases between. The CDR3 is 19 amino acids. CDR1 SGHTS and CDR2 YDEGEE come from the germline V gene. The DNA for the CDR3 is TGTGCCAGCAGCTTGGTAGGGGTCTTTGTAGAAGCTTCAGCCTACGAGCAGTACTTC. Translation gives CASSLVGVFVEASAYEQYF.

DNA for the CDR3: TGCGCCAGCAGCTTGGCCGGGACTAGCGGGTACTACGAGCAGTACTTC. The encoded protein is CASSLAGTSGYYEQYF. J is TRBJ2-7 and V is TRBV5-1; TRBD2 agrees at 12 bases. There are 16 residues in the CDR3. The germline V gene encodes CDR1 SGHRS and CDR2 YFSETQ. Trimming cost V 0 bases and J 3 bases; bases outside gene matches: 4.

This clone has only one observation. The chain is built from TRBV7-2 and TRBJ2-3; D unresolved. The CDR3 is made up of 13 amino acids. Germline CDR1 is SGHTA and CDR2 is FQGNSA. V lost 1 base, J lost 7 bases, and 9 bases lay in between. CDR3 DNA: TGTGCCAGCAGCTTAGTAGTCTCAAATACGCAGTATTTT. This translates into CASSLVVSNTQYF.

The chain joins TRBV7-9 to TRBJ2-7; D not certain. CDR3 size: 14 residues. Trimming cost V 0 bases and J 3 bases, with 9 bases left between them. The germline V gene has CDR1 SEHNR and CDR2 FQNEAQ (reference sequence). CDR3 coding DNA: TGTGCCAGCAGCTTAGCAGGCAGCCACTACGAGCAGTACTTC. It codes for CASSLAGSHYEQYF.

The chain joins TRBV28 to TRBJ1-5; 10 nucleotides match TRBD1. The germline CDR1 and CDR2 sequences are MDHEN and SYDVKM. After removal of 3 bases from V and 7 bases from J, the junction contained 6 bases not matched to a gene. This CDR3 comprises 15 residues. The DNA for the CDR3 is TGTGCCAGCAGTTTCCCCGGACAGGGGGTGCAGCCCCAGCATTTT. Translated: CASSFPGQGVQPQHF.

This chain's CDR3 is CASRGDSYNEQFF. The CDR3 nucleotides are TGTGCCAGCAGGGGGGACTCCTACAATGAGCAGTTCTTC. The V and J genes are TRBV27 and TRBJ2-1; D is possibly TRBD1 or TRBD2 (5 bases each). V was shortened by 6 bases and J by 0 bases, with 6 bases between the two germline ends. The CDR3 is made up of 13 amino acids. Germline CDR1 and CDR2: MNHEY and SMNVEV (reference sequence).

This clone has just one count. The chain recombines TRBV6-5 with TRBJ2-2, with D unresolved. The germline V and J ends were trimmed by 0 bases and 8 bases, with 13 bases remaining between them. This CDR3 spans 15 amino acids. Germline V gene sequence: CDR1 MNHEY, CDR2 SVGAGI. CDR3 protein: CASSYSWNRAGELFF. The CDR3 nucleotides are TGTGCCAGCAGTTACTCGTGGAACCGGGCAGGGGAGCTGTTTTTT.

The chain joins TRBV10-3 to TRBJ1-1; maybe TRBD1 (6 bases). This CDR3 region has 13 residues. CDR1 and CDR2 from the germline V gene are ENHRY and SYGVKD. V was cut by 4 bases and J by 1 base, with 7 bases left in between. The CDR3 DNA reads as TGTGCCATCAGTGGACAGGAGAACACTGAAGCTTTCTTT. Amino acid sequence: CAISGQENTEAFF.

J is TRBJ2-1 and V is TRBV18, with 9 bases matching TRBD2. Germline loops: CDR1 KGHSH, CDR2 LQKENI. V lost 3 bases to trimming and J lost 3 bases; unmatched junction nucleotides: 3. The CDR3 runs 15 residues. CDR3 region: CASSPRTSVYNEQFF. Written as DNA, the CDR3 is TGTGCCAGCTCACCCCGGACTAGCGTCTACAATGAGCAGTTCTTC.

J is TRBJ2-4 and V is TRBV6-6; 9 nucleotides line up with TRBD1. Trimming cost V 5 bases and J 1 base; bases outside gene matches: 6. The CDR3 contains 16 residues. CDR1 and CDR2 (germline): MNHNY, SVGAGI (reference sequence). CDR3: CASSPGQGWAKNIQYF. As DNA, the CDR3 is TGTGCCAGCAGTCCGGGACAGGGATGGGCCAAAAACATTCAGTACTTC.

The chain is built from TRBV5-4 and TRBJ2-3; D remains ambiguous. This CDR3 is built from 16 residues. Trimming left V 2 bases short and J 0 bases short, with 13 bases between. The germline gives CDR1 SGHNT, CDR2 YYREEE (reference sequence). CDR3 protein: CASSFGVRTSTDTQYF. The DNA for the CDR3 is TGTGCCAGCAGCTTTGGTGTTCGAACTAGCACAGATACGCAGTATTTT.

This clone was seen once. J is TRBJ2-5 and V is TRBV5-1; TRBD2 matches at 7 bases. Germline V lookup: CDR1 SGHRS, CDR2 YFSETQ. J gave up 5 bases and V 4 bases, and 11 bases lay outside the gene matches. CDR3 length: 15 residues. The CDR3 nucleotides are TGCGCCAGCAGCCGGAGGGAGCGGGAAGCGGAGACCCAGTACTTC. Translation: CASSRREREAETQYF.

This clone has only a few counts. The genes are TRBV5-1 and TRBJ2-2, with a possible D match to TRBD2 (5 bases). The CDR3 consists of 17 residues. The germline CDR1 and CDR2 sequences are SGHRS and YFSETQ. V lost 4 bases to trimming and J lost 6 bases, with 22 bases between them. The chain's CDR3 is CASSPSSLVTGPGELFF. The CDR3 nucleotides are TGCGCCAGCAGCCCTAGCAGTCTAGTTACGGGCCCCGGGGAGCTGTTTTTT.

This chain joins TRBV5-4 and TRBJ1-2; 11 nucleotides align to TRBD1. The V and J ends lost 3 bases and 0 bases, in that order; junction bases with no gene match: 4. The CDR3 is made up of 16 amino acids. Germline V CDR1 and CDR2: SGHNT, YYREEE (reference sequence). CDR3 nucleotides: TGTGCCAGCAGCTCGGGACAGGGGGGACCTAACTATGGCTACACCTTC. It translates to CASSSGQGGPNYGYTF.